The sequence of this TCR beta chain was determined in a study of identical twins (TCRdb year 2016). With regard to the full study: The study deep-sequenced TCR alpha and beta repertoires from monozygotic twins, unrelated adults of various ages and cord blood to test whether fetal clonotypes persist. Replicate twin experiments were performed at different times using different library preparation protocols to rule out contamination. On the study overall, not on this receptor specifically: Conclusions relied on cross-sectional statistical analysis, since the same donors could not be followed over many years. In beta out-of-frame sequences, excess twin sharing was weaker, because having fewer shared sequences lowered the signal-to-noise ratio. Invariant T cells such as MAIT and iNKT could partly confound zero-insertion analyses, although diverse VJ usage argued against such confounding for most clonotypes. Abundant cord blood beta clonotypes carried fewer insertions; young adult naive repertoires showed a weaker similar trend, while memory repertoires showed none. Compared with coincidental sharing between unrelated individuals, an excess of low generation-probability sequences was observed among out-of-frame TCR alpha sequences shared between twins. In monozygotic twins, recombination models systematically underestimated out-of-frame TCR alpha sharing, but the models matched the sharing seen between unrelated individuals.

V and J are truncated by 1 base and 6 bases respectively, leaving an intervening sequence of 8 bases. The CDR3 goes from the cysteine to the phenylalanine over 13 residues. Left in the record is the CDR3 DNA by itself, 39 bases read in frame from the first base. In the germline V gene (reference sequence), CDR1 corresponds to SGHNT and CDR2 to YYREEE. The library was generated by 5' RACE. Sequenced on an Illumina HiSeq 2000. A universal primer binding site was added through template switching, and the final cDNA carried a unique molecular identifier so that TCR cDNA molecules could be counted accurately. Specific primers in the conserved constant-segment region were used to synthesize first-strand cDNA for TCR alpha and beta chains. Each cDNA library was double barcoded, with a SMART-Mk sample barcode plus Illumina barcodes, to control for contamination. TruSeq adapter sequences and Illumina sample barcodes were added in two successive PCR steps. The Illumina HiSeq platform was used with custom primers to sequence TCR alpha and beta cDNA libraries. As for how the authors treated the data: MiGEC was used to process raw reads and extract unique molecular identifiers, and MiXCR was used to find CDR3 positions. For each individual, recombination models were inferred using an EM algorithm with the repgenHMM and IGoR tools. The analysis of shared clonotypes was done with the tcR package in R, with sharing normalized by the product of cloneset sizes. To study raw recombination free of thymic and clonal selection effects, out-of-frame nonproductive sequences were analyzed. TCRdb applied fastp at Q25 and MiXCR to the public reads, then kept only in-frame beta chains. Each CDR3 protein gets just one entry, which takes the most common genes and DNA from the rows behind it. TCRdb, rather than the study authors, made the V and J calls. Here the sample has 410,000 or so distinct CDR3 sequences; less than 20% occur a single time. The ten most abundant clones make up about 12% of the sample.

Every donor was a healthy Caucasian. Three unrelated non-twin adults were additionally sequenced: a male aged 18 to 29, a male aged 50 to 60 and a female aged 50 to 60. Using Miltenyi CD45RO+ enrichment and human naive T-cell isolation kits, memory (CD45RO+) and naive T cells were isolated from PBMC. This clonotype was picked up a small number of times. This receptor's antigen is unknown. Within one base of it there is no much larger clone, and no base qualities were kept. The sequenced sample consisted of naive T cells sorted from blood. The cell subset or site label, read with the paper, signifies: cells isolated with a human naive T-cell isolation kit. The V gene is TRBV5-4 and the J gene is TRBJ2-1; no D gene can be assigned with confidence. The source of this sequence is a man aged 45-65 years in good health. The DNA sequence follows: TGTGCCAGCAGCTTGAAAGGACCCAATGAGCAGTTCTTC. Translated, this gives CASSLKGPNEQFF.